One sample yielded the 8 T cell receptor beta chains listed below, sequenced in a study of PD-1 blockade in classical Hodgkin lymphoma. Time point in this sample: cycle 4 day 1 (C4D1), after less than 7 weeks of nivolumab. Patients all relapsed after autologous stem cell transplantation, and there was variation in brentuximab vedotin exposure. The repertoire was sequenced with immunoSEQ multiplex PCR; TCRdb's copy has only in-frame clones and lacks some. This table has about 21,000 clones, around 83% appearing once. The sample was peripheral blood mononuclear cells (PBMCs), taken before the fourth cycle of nivolumab. The receptors stem from a human donor with classical Hodgkin lymphoma.

This clone was recorded only once. The chain carries TRBV6-1 and TRBJ2-1; 11 nucleotides line up with TRBD2. The V and J ends lost 0 bases and 8 bases, in that order; junction bases with no gene match: 9. The CDR3 spans 17 residues. CDR1 is MNHNS, CDR2 SASEGT, per germline. CDR3 sequence: CASSEAYTSGSGDEQFF. The CDR3 DNA follows: TGTGCCAGCAGTGAAGCCTATACTAGCGGGAGTGGTGATGAGCAGTTCTTC.

The chain carries TRBV6-6 and TRBJ2-7, with TRBD1 identical over 9 bases. After removal of 4 bases from V and 2 bases from J, the junction contained 6 bases not matched to a gene. The CDR3 spans 15 residues. Looked up from germline, CDR1 is MNHNY and CDR2 is SVGAGI (reference sequence). The DNA for the CDR3 is TGTGCCAGCAGTTTATCCGGGACAGGGACCTACGAGCAGTACTTC. Translated, it gives CASSLSGTGTYEQYF.

This rearrangement joins TRBV27 to TRBJ2-1, with TRBD2 identical over 14 bases. The junction had 3 bases not matched to a gene; V was cut back by 5 bases and J by 6 bases. Germline V gene data show CDR1 as MNHEY and CDR2 as SMNVEV (reference sequence). The CDR3 totals 15 residues. The CDR3 sequence is CASSPGTSGSNEQFF. The CDR3 coding sequence is TGTGCCAGCAGTCCCGGGACTAGCGGGAGCAATGAGCAGTTCTTC.

This chain uses TRBV7-6 with TRBJ2-5; possibly TRBD2 for D (5 bases). Germline CDR1 and CDR2: SGHVS and FNYEAQ. The CDR3 runs 14 residues. The V end was cut by 3 bases, the J end by 3 bases, with 11 bases between. This CDR3 is CASSLTLAKETQYF. The DNA for the CDR3 is TGTGCCAGCAGCTTGACCTTAGCGAAAGAGACCCAGTACTTC.

This clone was observed once. The gene calls are TRBV4-3 and TRBJ2-5; D gene unclear. Deletions cut 0 bases from V and 0 bases from J, with 11 bases between. From germline, CDR1 is LGHNA and CDR2 YSLEER. There are 16 residues in the CDR3. CDR3 amino acids: CASSQELGPYQETQYF. The CDR3 nucleotides read TGCGCCAGCAGCCAAGAGTTAGGGCCGTACCAAGAGACCCAGTACTTC.

This chain joins TRBV30 and TRBJ1-2; 8 bases line up with TRBD1. V was pared by 4 bases and J by 2 bases, with 3 bases of the junction left unmatched. From germline, CDR1 is GTSNPN and CDR2 SVGIG (reference sequence). CDR3 length: 13 amino acids. The CDR3, as DNA: TGTGCCTGGAAACCAGGGGGCAACTATGGCTACACCTTC. Its protein is CAWKPGGNYGYTF.

This rearrangement joins TRBV19 to TRBJ1-5; TRBD1 might be the D (6 bases). CDR1 and CDR2 from the germline V gene are LNHDA and SQIVND (reference sequence). The CDR3 has 14 residues. Trimming stripped 8 bases from V and 5 bases from J, with 16 bases between. CDR3 in DNA: TGTGCCAGTGGAGGGGGGGGCGCGGATCAGCCCCAGCATTTT. Its translation: CASGGGGADQPQHF. Full variable domain (rest looked up from reference TRBV19 and TRBJ1-5): DGGITQSPKYLFRKEGQNVTLSCEQNLNHDAMYWYRQDPGQGLRLIYYSQIVNDFQKGDIAEGYSVSREKKESFPLTVTSAQKNPTAFYLCASGGGGADQPQHFGDGTRLSIL.

The chain uses TRBV2 and TRBJ1-2; D call uncertain. This CDR3 comprises 12 residues. Germline V CDR1 and CDR2: SNHLY, FYNNEI. The V and J ends lost 2 bases and 5 bases respectively, with 6 bases between them. In DNA form, the CDR3 reads TGTGCCAGCAGTGAAAATGGATATGGCTACACCTTC. It translates to CASSENGYGYTF.